This T cell receptor (beta chain) is drawn from a study of persistence of HIV-infected CD4 T cells. Study overall: CD4+ T cells responding to CMV or HIV-1 Gag were isolated. Broader study findings: Antigen-responding cells were enriched for degenerate expanded CDR3beta sequences.

An overlapping HIV-1 Gag peptide pool stimulated these cells at about 0.94 ug/peptide/mL. Memory cells lacking CD40L and CD69 with high CD45RO were sorted. The CDR3 loop spans 17 amino acids. The germline V gene encodes CDR1 MNHEY and CDR2 SMNVEV (reference sequence). J lost 3 bases, V lost 4 bases, and 14 bases had no gene match. About this clone itself: As yet, its antigen is unknown.

This was the immunoSEQ version 4 assay in survey mode. Sequencing was performed with immunoSEQ multiplex PCR; in TCRdb, only in-frame clones are kept and a portion is missing. The sample shows just over 40,000 clones, about four fifths of them seen only once. The sequencing used CD4+ T cells sorted from PBMCs after roughly 18-hour stimulation, collected from a patient who received antiretroviral therapy. The sequence was collected from an adult man with HIV who was CMV-seropositive. V usage is TRBV27 and J usage is TRBJ2-7, with 8 bases lining up with TRBD2. The CDR3 nucleotides read TGTGCCAGCAGTTACACCCGGGGTAGCGGGGCCATCTACGAGCAGTACTTC. Protein sequence: CASSYTRGSGAIYEQYF.